This T cell receptor beta chain comes out of a study of blood T cell repertoires in COVID-19. The data were produced by immunoSEQ multiplex PCR, yet TCRdb's version contains in-frame clones alone and is incomplete. Among about 150,000 clones listed, around nine tenths were seen once. The CDR3 consists of 15 residues. From germline, CDR1 is MNHEY and CDR2 SVGAGI. With 6 bases clipped from V and 3 bases from J, the junction kept 7 bases outside the gene matches. The sample comprised peripheral blood. This receptor was obtained from a human donor in a cohort sampled during active COVID-19. This chain links TRBV6-5 with TRBJ1-5; 8 bases are a match to TRBD1. This CDR3 is CASSRRQGNNQPQHF. The CDR3 DNA reads as TGTGCCAGCAGCCGTCGACAGGGGAACAATCAGCCCCAGCATTTT.